This T cell receptor beta chain was recorded in a study of blood T cell repertoires in COVID-19. Study background: Material from acute and convalescent COVID-19 was sourced from the United States, Italy and Spain. PBMCs, B-cell-depleted T cells, or T cells were the source of the cDNA or gDNA that made up the material.

Original handling: How many nucleated cells were present was estimated from reference gene primer amplification. Method: immunoSEQ multiplex PCR; TCRdb's copy keeps in-frame clones and lacks some. V and J calls and clone size are given by that table; D and trimming were obtained from the DNA. Of 90,000 to 130,000 clones listed, approximately 85% are singletons. The sequenced material came from peripheral blood. This sequence originates from a human donor in a cohort sampled during active COVID-19.

Here the CDR3 DNA reads TGTGCCAGTACACCCTGGGGAGGGGATTACTCTGGAAACACCATATATTTT. Protein: CASTPWGGDYSGNTIYF. The chain uses TRBV19 and TRBJ1-3; a possible D gene is TRBD1 (5 bases). With 7 bases removed from V and 0 bases from J, the gap between germline ends came to 19 bases. The germline V gene has CDR1 LNHDA and CDR2 SQIVND (reference sequence). The CDR3 consists of 17 residues.